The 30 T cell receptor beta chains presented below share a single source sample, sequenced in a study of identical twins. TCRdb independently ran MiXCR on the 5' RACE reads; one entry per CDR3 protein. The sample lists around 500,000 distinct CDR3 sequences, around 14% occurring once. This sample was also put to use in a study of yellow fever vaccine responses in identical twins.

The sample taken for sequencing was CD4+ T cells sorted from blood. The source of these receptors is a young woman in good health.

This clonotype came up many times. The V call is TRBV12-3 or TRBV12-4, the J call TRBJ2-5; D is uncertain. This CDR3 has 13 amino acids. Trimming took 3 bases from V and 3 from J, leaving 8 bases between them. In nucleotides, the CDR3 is TGTGCCAGCAGTTTGTCTCATGAAGAGACCCAGTACTTC. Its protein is CASSLSHEETQYF.

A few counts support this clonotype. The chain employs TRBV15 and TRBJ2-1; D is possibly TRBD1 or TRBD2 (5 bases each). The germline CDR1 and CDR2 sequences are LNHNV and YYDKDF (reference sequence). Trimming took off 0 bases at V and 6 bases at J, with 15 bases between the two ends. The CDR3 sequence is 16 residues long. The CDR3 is CATSRDARGRGNEQFF. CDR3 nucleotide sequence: TGTGCCACCAGCAGAGATGCAAGGGGACGAGGCAATGAGCAGTTCTTC.

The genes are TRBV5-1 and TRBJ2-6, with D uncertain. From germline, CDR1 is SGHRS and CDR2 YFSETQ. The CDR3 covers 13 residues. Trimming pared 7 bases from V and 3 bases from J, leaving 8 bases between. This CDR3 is CASAMFGANVLTF. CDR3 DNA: TGCGCCAGCGCCATGTTTGGGGCCAACGTCCTGACTTTC. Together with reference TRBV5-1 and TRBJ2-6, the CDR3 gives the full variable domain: KAGVTQTPRYLIKTRGQQVTLSCSPISGHRSVSWYQQTPGQGLQFLFEYFSETQRNKGNFPGRFSGRQFSNSRSEMNVSTLELGDSALYLCASAMFGANVLTFGAGSRLTVL.

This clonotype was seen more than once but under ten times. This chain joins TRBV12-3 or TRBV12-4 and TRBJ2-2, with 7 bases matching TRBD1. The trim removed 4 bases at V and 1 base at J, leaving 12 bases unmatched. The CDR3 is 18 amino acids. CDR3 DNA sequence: TGTGCCAGCAGTTCCCCCACAGGGGTGGAGGTGAACACCGGGGAGCTGTTTTTT. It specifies CASSSPTGVEVNTGELFF.

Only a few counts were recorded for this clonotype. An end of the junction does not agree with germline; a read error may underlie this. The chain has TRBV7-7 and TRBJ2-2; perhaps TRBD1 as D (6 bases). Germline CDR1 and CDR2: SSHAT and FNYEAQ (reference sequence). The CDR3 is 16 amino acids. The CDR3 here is CASSFNRVRDTGELFF. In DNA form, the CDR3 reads TGTGCTAGCAGCTTCAACAGGGTTCGGGACACCGGGGAGCTGTTTTTT.

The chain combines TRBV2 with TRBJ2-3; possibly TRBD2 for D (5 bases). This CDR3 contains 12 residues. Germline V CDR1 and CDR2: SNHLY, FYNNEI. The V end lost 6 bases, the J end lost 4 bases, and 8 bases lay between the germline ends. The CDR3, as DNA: TGTGCCAGCAGGTCGGAGGCAGATACGCAGTATTTT. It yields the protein CASRSEADTQYF.

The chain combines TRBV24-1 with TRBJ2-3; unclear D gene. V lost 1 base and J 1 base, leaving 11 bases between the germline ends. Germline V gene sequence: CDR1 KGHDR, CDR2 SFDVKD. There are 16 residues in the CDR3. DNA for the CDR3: TGTGCCACCAGTGATTTCCCGGAGTCAGGCACAGATACGCAGTATTTT. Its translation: CATSDFPESGTDTQYF.

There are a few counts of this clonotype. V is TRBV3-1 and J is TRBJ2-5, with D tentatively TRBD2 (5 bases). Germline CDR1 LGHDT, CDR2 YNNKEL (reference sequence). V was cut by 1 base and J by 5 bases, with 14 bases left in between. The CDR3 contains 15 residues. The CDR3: CASSQGRGLGETQYF. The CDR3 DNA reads TGTGCCAGCAGCCAAGGACGGGGTCTGGGGGAGACCCAGTACTTC.

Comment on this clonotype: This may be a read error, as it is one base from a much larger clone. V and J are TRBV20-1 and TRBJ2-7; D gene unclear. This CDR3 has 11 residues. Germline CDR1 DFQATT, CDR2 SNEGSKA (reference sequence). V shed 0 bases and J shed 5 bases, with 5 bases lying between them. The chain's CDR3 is CSARDLNEQYF. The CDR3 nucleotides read TGCAGTGCTAGAGATCTCAACGAGCAGTACTTC.

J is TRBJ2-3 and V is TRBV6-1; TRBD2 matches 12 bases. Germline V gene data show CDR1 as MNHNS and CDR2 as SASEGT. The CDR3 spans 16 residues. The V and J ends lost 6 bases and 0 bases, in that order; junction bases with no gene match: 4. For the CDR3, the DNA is TGTGCCAGCAGCCTAGCGGGGGGGATGAGCACAGATACGCAGTATTTT. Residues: CASSLAGGMSTDTQYF.

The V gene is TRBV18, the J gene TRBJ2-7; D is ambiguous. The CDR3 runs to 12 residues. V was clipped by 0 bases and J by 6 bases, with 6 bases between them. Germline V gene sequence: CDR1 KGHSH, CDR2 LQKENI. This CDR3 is CASSPPIGEQYF. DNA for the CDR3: TGTGCCAGCTCACCACCGATAGGCGAGCAGTACTTC. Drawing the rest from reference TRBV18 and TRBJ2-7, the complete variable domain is NAGVMQNPRHLVRRRGQEARLRCSPMKGHSHVYWYRQLPEEGLKFMVYLQKENIIDESGMPKERFSAEFPKEGPSILRIQQVVRGDSAAYFCASSPPIGEQYFGPGTRLTVT.

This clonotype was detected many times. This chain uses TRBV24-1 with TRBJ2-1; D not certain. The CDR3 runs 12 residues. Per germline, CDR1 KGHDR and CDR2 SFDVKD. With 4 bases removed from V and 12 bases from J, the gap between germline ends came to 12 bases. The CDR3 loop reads CATSDAHLGQFF. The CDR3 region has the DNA TGTGCCACCAGTGACGCTCACTTAGGGCAGTTCTTC.

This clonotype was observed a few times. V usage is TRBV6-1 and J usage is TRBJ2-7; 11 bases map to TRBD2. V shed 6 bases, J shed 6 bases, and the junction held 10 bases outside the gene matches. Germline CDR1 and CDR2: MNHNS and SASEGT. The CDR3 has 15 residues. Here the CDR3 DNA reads TGTGCCAGCAGCCGAACTAGCGGGAGAAGTGGCGAGCAGTACTTC. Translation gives CASSRTSGRSGEQYF.

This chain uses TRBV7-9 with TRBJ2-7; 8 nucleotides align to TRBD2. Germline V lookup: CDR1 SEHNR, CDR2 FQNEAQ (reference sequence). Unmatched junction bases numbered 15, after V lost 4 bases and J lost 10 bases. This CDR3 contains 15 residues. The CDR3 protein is CASSSTRGGPRKQYF. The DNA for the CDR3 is TGTGCCAGCAGCTCCACCCGGGGGGGGCCACGGAAACAGTACTTC.

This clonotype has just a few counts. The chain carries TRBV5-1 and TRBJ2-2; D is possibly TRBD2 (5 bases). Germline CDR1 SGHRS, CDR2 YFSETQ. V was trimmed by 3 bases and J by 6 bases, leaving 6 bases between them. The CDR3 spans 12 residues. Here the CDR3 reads CASSWESGELFF. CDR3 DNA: TGCGCCAGCAGCTGGGAGTCCGGGGAGCTGTTTTTT. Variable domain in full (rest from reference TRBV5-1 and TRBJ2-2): KAGVTQTPRYLIKTRGQQVTLSCSPISGHRSVSWYQQTPGQGLQFLFEYFSETQRNKGNFPGRFSGRQFSNSRSEMNVSTLELGDSALYLCASSWESGELFFGEGSRLTVL.

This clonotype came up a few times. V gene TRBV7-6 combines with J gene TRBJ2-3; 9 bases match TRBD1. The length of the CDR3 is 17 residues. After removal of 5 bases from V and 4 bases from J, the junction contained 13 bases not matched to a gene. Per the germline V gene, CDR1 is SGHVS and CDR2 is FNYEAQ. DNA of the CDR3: TGTGCCAGCAGCGCGATTGGGACAGGGTCAAGGCCAGATACGCAGTATTTT. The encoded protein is CASSAIGTGSRPDTQYF.

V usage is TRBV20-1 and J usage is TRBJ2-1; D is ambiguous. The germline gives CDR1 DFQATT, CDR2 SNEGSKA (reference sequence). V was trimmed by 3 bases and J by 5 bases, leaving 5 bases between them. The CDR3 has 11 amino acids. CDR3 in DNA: TGCAGTGCTAGTTTAGACAATGAGCAGTTCTTC. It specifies CSASLDNEQFF.

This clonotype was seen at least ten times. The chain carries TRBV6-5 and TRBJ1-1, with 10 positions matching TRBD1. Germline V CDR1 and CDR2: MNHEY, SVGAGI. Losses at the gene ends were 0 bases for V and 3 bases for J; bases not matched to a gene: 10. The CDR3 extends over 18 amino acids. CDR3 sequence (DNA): TGTGCCAGCAGTTACTCCCCCGGGACAGGGGTTGCGGACACTGAAGCTTTCTTT. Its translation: CASSYSPGTGVADTEAFF.

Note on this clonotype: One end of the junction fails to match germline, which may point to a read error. The CDR3 is CASSGSDRRGYGYAF. In nucleotides, the CDR3 is TGTGCCAGCAGCGGAAGTGACAGGAGAGGCTATGGCTACGCCTTC. This chain links TRBV9 with TRBJ1-2; a weak D match, TRBD1 (6 bases). Looked up from germline, CDR1 is SGDLS and CDR2 is YYNGEE. The length of the CDR3 is 15 residues.

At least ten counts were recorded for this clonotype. CDR3 sequence reads: CASSSQGGNTEAFF. DNA for the CDR3: TGCGCCAGCAGCTCGCAGGGAGGGAACACTGAAGCTTTCTTT. J is TRBJ1-1 and V is TRBV5-1, with TRBD1 as a possible D gene (5 bases). The CDR3 extends over 14 amino acids. V lost 3 bases and J 1 base, leaving 10 bases between the germline ends. The V gene's germline CDR1 is SGHRS and CDR2 YFSETQ.

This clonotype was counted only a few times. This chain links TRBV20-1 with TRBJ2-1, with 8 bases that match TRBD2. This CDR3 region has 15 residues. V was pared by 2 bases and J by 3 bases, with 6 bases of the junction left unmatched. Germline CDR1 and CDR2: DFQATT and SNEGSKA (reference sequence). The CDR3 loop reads CSARPGSGDYNEQFF. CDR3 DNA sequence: TGCAGTGCTAGACCGGGTAGCGGGGACTACAATGAGCAGTTCTTC.

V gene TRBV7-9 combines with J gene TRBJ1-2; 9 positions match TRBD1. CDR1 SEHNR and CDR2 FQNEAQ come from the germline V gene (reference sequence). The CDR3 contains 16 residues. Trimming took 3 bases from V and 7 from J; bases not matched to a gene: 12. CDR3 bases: TGTGCCAGCAGCTTGGCTCCGGGACAGGGCTGGCGTGGCTACACCTTC. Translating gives CASSLAPGQGWRGYTF.

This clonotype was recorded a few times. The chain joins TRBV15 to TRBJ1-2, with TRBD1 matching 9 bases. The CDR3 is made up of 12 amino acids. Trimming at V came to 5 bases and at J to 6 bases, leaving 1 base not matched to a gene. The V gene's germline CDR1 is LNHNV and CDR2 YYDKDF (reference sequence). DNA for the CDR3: TGTGCCACCAGCCGACAGGGGGATGGCTACACCTTC. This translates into CATSRQGDGYTF.

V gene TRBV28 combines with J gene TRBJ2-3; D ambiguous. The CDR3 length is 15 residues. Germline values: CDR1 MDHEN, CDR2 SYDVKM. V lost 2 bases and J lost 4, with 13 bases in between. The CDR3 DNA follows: TGTGCCAGCAGTTTAAAAAACGGACGGGCAGATACGCAGTATTTT. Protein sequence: CASSLKNGRADTQYF.

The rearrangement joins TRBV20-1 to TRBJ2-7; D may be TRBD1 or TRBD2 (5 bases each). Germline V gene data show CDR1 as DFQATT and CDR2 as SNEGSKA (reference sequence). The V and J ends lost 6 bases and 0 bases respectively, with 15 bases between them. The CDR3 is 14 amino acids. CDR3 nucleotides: TGCAGTGCGCACGTAGAGGGGAGCTCCTACGAGCAGTACTTC. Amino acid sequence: CSAHVEGSSYEQYF.

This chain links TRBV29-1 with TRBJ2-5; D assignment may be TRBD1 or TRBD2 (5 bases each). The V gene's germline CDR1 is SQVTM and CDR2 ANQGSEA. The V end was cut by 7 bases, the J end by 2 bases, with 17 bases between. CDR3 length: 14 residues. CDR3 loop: CSGGWGSGQETQYF. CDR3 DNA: TGCAGCGGGGGGTGGGGGAGTGGTCAAGAGACCCAGTACTTC.

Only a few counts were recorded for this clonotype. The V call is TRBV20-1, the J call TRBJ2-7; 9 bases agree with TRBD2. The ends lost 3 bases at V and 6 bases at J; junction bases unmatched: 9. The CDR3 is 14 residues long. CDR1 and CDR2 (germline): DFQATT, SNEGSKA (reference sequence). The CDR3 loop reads CSASFSGSSREQYF. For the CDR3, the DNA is TGCAGTGCTAGTTTTAGCGGGAGTTCTCGCGAGCAGTACTTC.

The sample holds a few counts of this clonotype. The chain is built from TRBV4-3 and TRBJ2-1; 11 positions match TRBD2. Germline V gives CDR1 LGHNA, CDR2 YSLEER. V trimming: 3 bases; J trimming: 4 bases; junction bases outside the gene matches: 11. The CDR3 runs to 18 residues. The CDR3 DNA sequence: TGCGCCAGCAGCCAGGACCGTTCTAGCGGGAGGCTTTACAATGAGCAGTTCTTC. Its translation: CASSQDRSSGRLYNEQFF.

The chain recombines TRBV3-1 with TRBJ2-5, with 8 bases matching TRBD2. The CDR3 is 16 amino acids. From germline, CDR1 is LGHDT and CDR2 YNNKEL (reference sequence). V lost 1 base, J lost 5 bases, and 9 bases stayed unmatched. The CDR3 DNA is TGTGCCAGCAGCCAAGCGAGCGGGGGCCCGGGGGAGACCCAGTACTTC. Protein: CASSQASGGPGETQYF.

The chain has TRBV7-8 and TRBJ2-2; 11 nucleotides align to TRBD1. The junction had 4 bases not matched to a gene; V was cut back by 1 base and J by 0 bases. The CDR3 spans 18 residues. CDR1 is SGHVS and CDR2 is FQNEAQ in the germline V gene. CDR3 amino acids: CASSLVGGQGANTGELFF. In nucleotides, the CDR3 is TGTGCCAGCAGCTTAGTCGGGGGACAGGGGGCGAACACCGGGGAGCTGTTTTTT.